These 32 T cell receptor beta chains came from one sample sequenced in a study of T cell changes during pregnancy in multiple sclerosis. TCRdb keeps only in-frame clones here, not all; method: immunoSEQ multiplex PCR. This sample yields about 43,000 clones, of which around 90% are seen a single time; roughly 1.5% belongs to the top ten. The sequencing input was PBMCs (not recorded whether the cells were cultured). Every receptor here comes from a female donor with multiple sclerosis, enrolled in a pregnancy study.

V and J are TRBV4-3 and TRBJ2-6, with D possibly matching TRBD1 (5 bases). Germline-derived CDR1 and CDR2 are LGHNA and YSLEER. V dropped 2 bases and J dropped 0 bases, with 11 bases sitting between them. This CDR3 has 17 amino acids. The CDR3 DNA is TGCGCCAGCAGCCAATTGCCACAGGCCTCTGGGGCCAACGTCCTGACTTTC. Translating it yields CASSQLPQASGANVLTF.

This chain connects TRBV5-1 to TRBJ1-1, with 7 positions matching TRBD1. The CDR3 runs to 15 residues. V shed 5 bases and J 2 bases; nucleotides not matched to a gene: 9. In germline, CDR1 is SGHRS, CDR2 YFSETQ. As DNA, the CDR3 is TGCGCCAGCAGATATTATGACAGGGCCAACACTGAAGCTTTCTTT. It specifies CASRYYDRANTEAFF.

The CDR3 protein is CASSYDTGGVTGELFF. Written as DNA, the CDR3 is TGTGCCAGCAGTTACGATACGGGAGGGGTCACCGGGGAGCTGTTTTTT. This chain links TRBV6-6 with TRBJ2-2, with 8 nucleotides matching TRBD2. V lost 2 bases, J lost 4 bases, and 6 bases stayed unmatched. CDR3 size: 16 residues. The germline V gene encodes CDR1 MNHNY and CDR2 SVGAGI (reference sequence).

The rearrangement joins TRBV30 to TRBJ2-1; 12 bases align to TRBD2. The germline gives CDR1 GTSNPN, CDR2 SVGIG (reference sequence). This CDR3 contains 12 residues. The CDR3 DNA reads TGTGGGGGACTAGCGGGTAACAATGAGCAGTTCTTC. Translation: CGGLAGNNEQFF. Combining the CDR3 with reference TRBV30 and TRBJ2-1 gives the whole variable domain SQTIHQWPATLVQPVGSPLSLECTVEGTSNPNLYWYRQAAGRGLQLLFYSVGIGQISSEVPQNLSASRPQDRQFILSSKKLLLSDSGFYLCGGLAGNNEQFFGPGTRLTVL.

The gene calls are TRBV19 and TRBJ2-7, with D possibly matching TRBD1 (5 bases). The ends were cut back, 3 bases at V and 0 bases at J, with 18 bases in the middle. The CDR3 spans 17 residues. Germline CDR1 reads LNHDA; CDR2 reads SQIVND (reference sequence). CDR3 amino acids: CASSMDIDGPSSYEQYF. CDR3 nucleotide sequence: TGTGCCAGTAGTATGGACATCGATGGGCCAAGCTCCTACGAGCAGTACTTC.

The chain couples TRBV6-5 to TRBJ2-7; tentative D call: TRBD1 (5 bases). Trimming left V 6 bases short and J 4 bases short, with 10 bases between. The CDR3 is made up of 12 amino acids. Per germline, CDR1 MNHEY and CDR2 SVGAGI. CDR3 DNA sequence: TGTGCCAGCAGCAGGACAAATTACGAGCAGTACTTC. Protein sequence: CASSRTNYEQYF.

J is TRBJ2-2 and V is TRBV5-1; 13 bases fit TRBD2. The trim removed 5 bases at V and 1 base at J, leaving 8 bases unmatched. CDR1 is SGHRS and CDR2 is YFSETQ in the germline V gene. There are 18 residues in the CDR3. CDR3 amino acids: CASSLTSGRILNTGELFF. Written as DNA, the CDR3 is TGCGCCAGCAGTTTGACTAGCGGGAGGATCCTGAACACCGGGGAGCTGTTTTTT. Looking up the rest from reference TRBV5-1 and TRBJ2-2 gives the full variable domain: KAGVTQTPRYLIKTRGQQVTLSCSPISGHRSVSWYQQTPGQGLQFLFEYFSETQRNKGNFPGRFSGRQFSNSRSEMNVSTLELGDSALYLCASSLTSGRILNTGELFFGEGSRLTVL.

The chain has TRBV29-1 and TRBJ2-2, with 8 bases identical to TRBD2. Germline CDR1 reads SQVTM; CDR2 reads ANQGSEA. The ends lost 4 bases at V and 1 base at J; junction bases unmatched: 11. The CDR3 has 17 amino acids. The CDR3, as DNA: TGCAGCGTTGTAGTAAAGGCGGGAGGAAGGAACACCGGGGAGCTGTTTTTT. Protein product: CSVVVKAGGRNTGELFF.

V usage is TRBV27 and J usage is TRBJ2-7; TRBD1 is a possible D gene (6 bases). V was pared by 6 bases and J by 1 base, with 13 bases between. This CDR3 has 14 amino acids. The germline V gene encodes CDR1 MNHEY and CDR2 SMNVEV (reference sequence). The CDR3 here is CASSLWGRSYEQYF. The CDR3 nucleotides read TGTGCCAGCAGCCTGTGGGGGCGGTCCTACGAGCAGTACTTC.

This chain links TRBV7-9 with TRBJ2-3; TRBD2 agrees at 9 bases. This CDR3 contains 15 residues. V was clipped by 7 bases and J by 2 bases; unmatched bases: 7. Germline CDR1 SEHNR, CDR2 FQNEAQ (reference sequence). Here the CDR3 reads CASTSGGRDTDTQYF. DNA of the CDR3: TGTGCCAGCACCTCGGGCGGGAGGGACACAGATACGCAGTATTTT.

As for this clone: The identical CDR3 is also encoded by other nucleotide sequences in the sample. The rearrangement uses TRBV9 and TRBJ1-5, with unresolved D. V was pared by 0 bases and J by 1 base, with 2 bases between. Germline assignment: CDR1 SGDLS and CDR2 YYNGEE. The CDR3 spans 13 residues. CDR3 in amino acids: CASSVGSNQPQHF. CDR3 sequence (DNA): TGTGCCAGCAGCGTAGGAAGCAATCAGCCCCAGCATTTT.

This clone was seen more than once but under ten times. This chain connects TRBV6-4 to TRBJ2-1; 13 bases are a match to TRBD2. Germline CDR1 MRHNA, CDR2 SNTAGT. J was trimmed by 8 bases and V by 2 bases; bases with no gene match: 3. The CDR3 covers 15 residues. The CDR3 here is CASSDGTSGIDEQFF. The CDR3 DNA reads as TGTGCCAGCAGTGACGGGACTAGCGGGATCGATGAGCAGTTCTTC.

V usage is TRBV27 and J usage is TRBJ2-3; TRBD2 matches 13 bases. The CDR3 extends over 19 amino acids. Unmatched junction bases numbered 18, after V lost 7 bases and J lost 5 bases. Germline V gene lookup returns CDR1 MNHEY and CDR2 SMNVEV (reference sequence). The CDR3 here is CASIILTGTSGVKKDTQYF. CDR3 in DNA: TGTGCCAGCATTATACTGACAGGGACTAGCGGGGTTAAGAAAGATACGCAGTATTTT.

The chain links TRBV6-6 to TRBJ1-2; D is uncertain. The CDR3 length is 12 residues. Trimming removed 2 bases from V and 3 bases from J, with 4 bases in between. Germline CDR1 MNHNY, CDR2 SVGAGI (reference sequence). The CDR3 coding sequence is TGTGCCAGCAGTTACATCGACTATGGCTACACCTTC. This translates into CASSYIDYGYTF.

This chain links TRBV9 with TRBJ2-3, with TRBD1 matching 8 bases. With 0 bases clipped from V and 2 bases from J, the junction kept 8 bases outside the gene matches. Germline CDR1 is SGDLS and CDR2 is YYNGEE. This CDR3 is built from 17 residues. CDR3 loop: CASSVEGRGRVTDTQYF. The CDR3, as DNA: TGTGCCAGCAGCGTAGAGGGCAGGGGGCGCGTCACAGATACGCAGTATTTT.

This clone was detected only a few times. The chain has TRBV27 and TRBJ1-5, with D maybe TRBD1 (5 bases). This CDR3 comprises 15 residues. V was cut by 2 bases and J by 4 bases, with 12 bases left in between. The germline V gene has CDR1 MNHEY and CDR2 SMNVEV (reference sequence). CDR3 coding DNA: TGTGCCAGCAGTTTAATGGGGGTCTCTAATCAGCCCCAGCATTTT. As protein: CASSLMGVSNQPQHF.

The chain recombines TRBV5-1 with TRBJ2-1, with D possibly matching TRBD2 (7 bases). The germline gives CDR1 SGHRS, CDR2 YFSETQ. Trimming stripped 0 bases from V and 0 bases from J, with 10 bases between. The CDR3 covers 16 residues. DNA of the CDR3: TGCGCCAGCAGCTTGGTTAGGGGGGGCTCCTACAATGAGCAGTTCTTC. Translated, it gives CASSLVRGGSYNEQFF.

The rearrangement joins TRBV18 to TRBJ2-1, with D perhaps assigned TRBD1 or TRBD2 (5 bases each). CDR1 and CDR2 from the germline V gene are KGHSH and LQKENI. Trimming cost V 4 bases and J 0 bases, with 10 bases left between them. The CDR3 is 15 amino acids. CDR3 sequence reads: CASSRGTDSYNEQFF. The CDR3 DNA is TGTGCCAGCTCACGTGGGACCGACTCCTACAATGAGCAGTTCTTC. The full variable domain, its missing parts supplied by reference TRBV18 and TRBJ2-1, is NAGVMQNPRHLVRRRGQEARLRCSPMKGHSHVYWYRQLPEEGLKFMVYLQKENIIDESGMPKERFSAEFPKEGPSILRIQQVVRGDSAAYFCASSRGTDSYNEQFFGPGTRLTVL.

This CDR3 is CASSPNNRVEQYF. CDR3 DNA sequence: TGTGCCAGCTCACCGAACAACAGGGTCGAGCAGTACTTC. The chain is built from TRBV18 and TRBJ2-7, with TRBD1 as a possible D gene (6 bases). Trimming pared 3 bases from V and 6 bases from J, leaving 12 bases between. Germline lookup yields CDR1 KGHSH and CDR2 LQKENI. The CDR3 consists of 13 residues. The full variable domain, completed using reference TRBV18 and TRBJ2-7, is NAGVMQNPRHLVRRRGQEARLRCSPMKGHSHVYWYRQLPEEGLKFMVYLQKENIIDESGMPKERFSAEFPKEGPSILRIQQVVRGDSAAYFCASSPNNRVEQYFGPGTRLTVT.

J is TRBJ2-5 and V is TRBV5-5, with 7 bases that match TRBD2. Germline V gene lookup returns CDR1 SGHKS and CDR2 YYEKEE (reference sequence). Trimming at V came to 0 bases and at J to 5 bases, leaving 4 bases not matched to a gene. The CDR3 is 14 residues long. The CDR3 region is CASSLDSGGETQYF. CDR3 DNA sequence: TGTGCCAGCAGCTTGGATTCGGGAGGCGAGACCCAGTACTTC.

The chain links TRBV29-1 to TRBJ2-1; 13 nucleotides match TRBD2. The CDR3 extends over 15 amino acids. Trimming cost V 3 bases and J 3 bases; bases outside gene matches: 2. The germline CDR1 and CDR2 sequences are SQVTM and ANQGSEA. CDR3 nucleotides: TGCAGCGTTGAGGGACTAGCGGGAAGCTACAATGAGCAGTTCTTC. It codes for CSVEGLAGSYNEQFF.

This clone appeared once. The chain recombines TRBV6-7 with TRBJ1-1; D is uncertain. TRBV6-7 is an ORF, and what it does is uncertain. V lost 7 bases and J lost 3, with 12 bases in between. The CDR3 is 13 amino acids. As DNA, the CDR3 is TGTGCCAGCACCCTAACTCCGGACACTGAAGCTTTCTTT. It codes for CASTLTPDTEAFF.

The CDR3 sequence is CASSFIAGELFF. The DNA for the CDR3 is TGTGCCAGCAGCTTCATAGCCGGGGAGCTGTTTTTT. J is TRBJ2-2 and V is TRBV7-2, with D unresolved. CDR1 SGHTA and CDR2 FQGNSA come from the germline V gene. The CDR3 is 12 amino acids. V was cut by 3 bases and J by 6 bases, with 5 bases left in between.

V and J are TRBV27 and TRBJ2-1; the D gene is possibly TRBD1 (5 bases). The V end lost 0 bases, the J end lost 7 bases, and 16 bases lay between the germline ends. The germline gives CDR1 MNHEY, CDR2 SMNVEV (reference sequence). This CDR3 region has 16 residues. CDR3 bases: TGTGCCAGCAGTTTATCGGGGCTTGGGATGGGAAATGAGCAGTTCTTC. Translated: CASSLSGLGMGNEQFF.

The rearrangement links TRBV5-6 to TRBJ2-3; 7 bases match TRBD2. The germline gives CDR1 SGHDT, CDR2 YYEEEE. This CDR3 has 14 amino acids. V lost 6 bases, J lost 2 bases, and 6 bases stayed unmatched. DNA of the CDR3: TGTGCCAGCACCCCTAGCGGAGTCACAGATACGCAGTATTTT. This encodes CASTPSGVTDTQYF.

The chain carries TRBV11-2 and TRBJ2-5, with 8 positions matching TRBD2. The CDR3 has 15 amino acids. V was pared by 1 base and J by 5 bases, with 6 bases of the junction left unmatched. The germline V gene encodes CDR1 SGHAT and CDR2 FQNNGV. The chain's CDR3 is CASSLVGSGTETQYF. The CDR3, as DNA: TGTGCCAGCAGCTTAGTGGGTAGCGGGACGGAGACCCAGTACTTC.

This clone was counted a single time. V gene TRBV4-1 combines with J gene TRBJ2-3, with 9 bases matching TRBD1. The CDR3 is made up of 16 amino acids. V lost 3 bases and J lost 3; bases outside the gene matches: 7. Germline CDR1 reads MGHRA; CDR2 reads YSYEKL. In DNA, the CDR3 is TGCGCCAGCAGCCAGGGACCGGGACAGGGTACAGATACGCAGTATTTT. Translated, it gives CASSQGPGQGTDTQYF.

The rearrangement joins TRBV5-4 to TRBJ2-7, with a tentative D call TRBD2 (7 bases). V lost 4 bases to trimming and J lost 0 bases, with 17 bases between them. CDR1 SGHNT and CDR2 YYREEE come from the germline V gene (reference sequence). This CDR3 is 16 amino acids long. The CDR3 loop is CASSRGGGGSSYEQYF. The CDR3, as DNA: TGTGCCAGCAGCCGTGGAGGGGGGGGGAGCTCCTACGAGCAGTACTTC.

This sequence joins TRBV28 and TRBJ1-5; 11 bases agree with TRBD1. Germline V gives CDR1 MDHEN, CDR2 SYDVKM. Trimming at V came to 2 bases and at J to 7 bases, leaving 7 bases not matched to a gene. CDR3 length: 16 amino acids. The CDR3 DNA reads as TGTGCCAGCAGTTTACATGGGACAGGGGGTGAACAGCCCCAGCATTTT. Translating it yields CASSLHGTGGEQPQHF.

V is TRBV5-6 and J is TRBJ1-2; D not certain. Germline CDR1 is SGHDT and CDR2 is YYEEEE. Trimming shortened V by 0 bases and J by 4 bases, and 10 bases separated the two germline ends. The CDR3 sequence is 14 residues long. The chain's CDR3 is CASSLAGEGYGYTF. CDR3 in DNA: TGTGCCAGCAGCTTGGCCGGGGAGGGCTATGGCTACACCTTC.

The V and J genes are TRBV4-2 and TRBJ1-2, with D unclear. Trimming took 0 bases from V and 6 from J, leaving 14 bases between them. The CDR3 consists of 15 residues. Germline V gives CDR1 LGHNA, CDR2 YNFKEQ. This CDR3 is CASSQDWAQPNGYTF. The CDR3 coding sequence is TGTGCCAGCAGCCAAGATTGGGCACAACCTAATGGCTACACCTTC.

For the CDR3, the DNA is TGTGCCAGCAGTGCCTTTGGGGCGAACACTGAAGCTTTCTTT. Translation: CASSAFGANTEAFF. V is TRBV6-6 and J is TRBJ1-1, with TRBD1 as a possible D gene (5 bases). CDR3 length equals 14 residues. Deletions cut 5 bases from V and 1 base from J, with 11 bases between. From germline, CDR1 is MNHNY and CDR2 SVGAGI (reference sequence).